These 13 T cell receptor beta chains came from one sample sequenced in a study of CD8 T cells in Susac syndrome. The RNA input was roughly 0.45 to 1 ug, and it was reverse transcribed with random hexamers. TCRdb reprocessed the immunoSEQ multiplex PCR reads via MiXCR and lists one record per CDR3 protein. The repertoire holds around 130,000 distinct CDR3 sequences, around 85% seen once, with about 0.51% in the top ten. Sequencing was carried out using CD8+ T cells from PBMCs. The receptors were sampled from a human donor with multiple sclerosis.

The chain employs TRBV7-3 and TRBJ2-1, with 7 positions matching TRBD2. The V gene end was trimmed by 5 bases and the J gene end by 2 bases; junction bases not matched to a gene: 6. Germline-derived CDR1 and CDR2 are SGHTA and FQGTGA. The CDR3 totals 15 residues. For the CDR3, the DNA is TGTGCCAGCAGCCTTGGACTAGGGACCTACAATGAGCAGTTCTTC. It specifies CASSLGLGTYNEQFF.

The chain combines TRBV19 with TRBJ2-7, with 9 positions matching TRBD1. Germline trimming cut 3 bases from V and 2 bases from J; bases unmatched to any gene: 5. The CDR3 contains 15 residues. Germline CDR1 is LNHDA and CDR2 is SQIVND (reference sequence). The CDR3 nucleotides are TGTGCCAGTAGTATGGGGACAGGGATGCCCTACGAGCAGTACGTC. This sequence encodes CASSMGTGMPYEQYV.

The chain employs TRBV5-6 and TRBJ2-7, with D hard to call. V was clipped by 3 bases and J by 6 bases, with 10 bases between them. The CDR3 spans 12 residues. Per the germline V gene, CDR1 is SGHDT and CDR2 is YYEEEE. CDR3 bases: TGTGCCAGCAGCTCTACAATATTCGAGCAGTACTTC. Protein: CASSSTIFEQYF.

The chain couples TRBV6-2 or TRBV6-3 to TRBJ2-1; 8 bases align to TRBD2. The CDR3 loop spans 16 amino acids. The V gene's germline CDR1 is MNHEY and CDR2 SVGEGT. Unmatched junction bases numbered 10, after V lost 4 bases and J lost 5 bases. The CDR3 sequence is CASSWLGGARDNEQFF. The CDR3 DNA reads TGTGCCAGCAGTTGGCTCGGGGGGGCGCGCGACAATGAGCAGTTCTTC.

The chain is built from TRBV19 and TRBJ2-7, with D possibly TRBD1 on 6 matching bases. From germline, CDR1 is LNHDA and CDR2 SQIVND (reference sequence). V dropped 9 bases and J dropped 4 bases, with 16 bases sitting between them. This CDR3 contains 13 residues. CDR3 bases: TGTGCCAGCTCACAGGGTTTTAATTACGAGCAGTACGTC. It specifies CASSQGFNYEQYV.

The CDR3 nucleotides read TGCGCCAGCAGCCCATCTTTAGACAGACCCTTGAATGAGCAGTTCTTC. As protein: CASSPSLDRPLNEQFF. This chain uses TRBV4-3 with TRBJ2-1; perhaps TRBD1 as D (5 bases). Trimming took 4 bases from V and 7 from J, leaving 20 bases between them. The CDR3 contains 16 residues. Germline V CDR1 and CDR2: LGHNA, YSLEER.

This rearrangement joins TRBV28 to TRBJ2-5, with D perhaps matching TRBD2 (6 bases). The V gene lost 2 bases and the J gene lost 4 bases, with 17 bases spanning the gap. This CDR3 is built from 16 residues. Per germline, CDR1 MDHEN and CDR2 SYDVKM. CDR3 loop: CASSLGGELYVETQYF. In DNA form, the CDR3 reads TGTGCCAGCAGTTTAGGCGGGGAGTTATATGTAGAGACCCAGTACTTC.

The V and J genes are TRBV18 and TRBJ2-7; 10 bases are a match to TRBD2. CDR1 is KGHSH and CDR2 is LQKENI in the germline V gene. CDR3 length: 15 amino acids. V lost 3 bases, J lost 3 bases, and 5 bases stayed unmatched. Written as DNA, the CDR3 is TGTGCCAGCTCACCCGAAACTAGCGGGAACTACGAGCAGTACGTC. Translation gives CASSPETSGNYEQYV.

The chain recombines TRBV19 with TRBJ2-2; TRBD2 might be the D (5 bases). The germline gives CDR1 LNHDA, CDR2 SQIVND (reference sequence). The CDR3 extends over 17 amino acids. Trimming cost V 3 bases and J 6 bases, with 20 bases left between them. The CDR3 protein is CASSMRRPPHLSGELFF. The CDR3 coding sequence is TGTGCCAGTAGTATGAGGAGGCCTCCCCATCTCTCCGGGGAGCTGTTTTTT.

The chain links TRBV10-3 to TRBJ1-2; D call uncertain. The V and J ends lost 0 bases and 4 bases respectively, with 6 bases between them. Germline assignment: CDR1 ENHRY and CDR2 SYGVKD. The CDR3 spans 13 residues. In nucleotides, the CDR3 is TGTGCCATCAGTGAGTCTGGGAGCTATGGCTACACCTTC. This translates into CAISESGSYGYTF.

J is TRBJ2-2 and V is TRBV15; the D gene is possibly TRBD1 (6 bases). Per germline, CDR1 LNHNV and CDR2 YYDKDF (reference sequence). Trimming cost V 2 bases and J 4 bases, with 11 bases left between them. The CDR3 extends over 15 amino acids. CDR3 sequence reads: CATSRTGTSTGELFF. The CDR3, as DNA: TGTGCCACCAGCAGAACAGGGACCTCCACCGGGGAGCTGTTTTTT.

CDR3 residues: CASSLERLAGYNEQFF. The CDR3 DNA reads TGTGCCAGCAGCTTAGAAAGGCTAGCGGGGTACAATGAGCAGTTCTTC. The rearrangement uses TRBV7-2 and TRBJ2-1; 9 nucleotides align to TRBD2. From germline, CDR1 is SGHTA and CDR2 FQGNSA. CDR3 length equals 16 residues. J was trimmed by 4 bases and V by 1 base; bases with no gene match: 5.

This rearrangement joins TRBV5-6 to TRBJ2-1; D is unclear. CDR3 length equals 11 residues. Per the germline V gene, CDR1 is SGHDT and CDR2 is YYEEEE. The V gene lost 4 bases and the J gene lost 9 bases, with 8 bases spanning the gap. Here the CDR3 reads CASSLGSEQFF. The CDR3 DNA follows: TGTGCCAGCAGCCTGGGTAGTGAGCAGTTCTTC.